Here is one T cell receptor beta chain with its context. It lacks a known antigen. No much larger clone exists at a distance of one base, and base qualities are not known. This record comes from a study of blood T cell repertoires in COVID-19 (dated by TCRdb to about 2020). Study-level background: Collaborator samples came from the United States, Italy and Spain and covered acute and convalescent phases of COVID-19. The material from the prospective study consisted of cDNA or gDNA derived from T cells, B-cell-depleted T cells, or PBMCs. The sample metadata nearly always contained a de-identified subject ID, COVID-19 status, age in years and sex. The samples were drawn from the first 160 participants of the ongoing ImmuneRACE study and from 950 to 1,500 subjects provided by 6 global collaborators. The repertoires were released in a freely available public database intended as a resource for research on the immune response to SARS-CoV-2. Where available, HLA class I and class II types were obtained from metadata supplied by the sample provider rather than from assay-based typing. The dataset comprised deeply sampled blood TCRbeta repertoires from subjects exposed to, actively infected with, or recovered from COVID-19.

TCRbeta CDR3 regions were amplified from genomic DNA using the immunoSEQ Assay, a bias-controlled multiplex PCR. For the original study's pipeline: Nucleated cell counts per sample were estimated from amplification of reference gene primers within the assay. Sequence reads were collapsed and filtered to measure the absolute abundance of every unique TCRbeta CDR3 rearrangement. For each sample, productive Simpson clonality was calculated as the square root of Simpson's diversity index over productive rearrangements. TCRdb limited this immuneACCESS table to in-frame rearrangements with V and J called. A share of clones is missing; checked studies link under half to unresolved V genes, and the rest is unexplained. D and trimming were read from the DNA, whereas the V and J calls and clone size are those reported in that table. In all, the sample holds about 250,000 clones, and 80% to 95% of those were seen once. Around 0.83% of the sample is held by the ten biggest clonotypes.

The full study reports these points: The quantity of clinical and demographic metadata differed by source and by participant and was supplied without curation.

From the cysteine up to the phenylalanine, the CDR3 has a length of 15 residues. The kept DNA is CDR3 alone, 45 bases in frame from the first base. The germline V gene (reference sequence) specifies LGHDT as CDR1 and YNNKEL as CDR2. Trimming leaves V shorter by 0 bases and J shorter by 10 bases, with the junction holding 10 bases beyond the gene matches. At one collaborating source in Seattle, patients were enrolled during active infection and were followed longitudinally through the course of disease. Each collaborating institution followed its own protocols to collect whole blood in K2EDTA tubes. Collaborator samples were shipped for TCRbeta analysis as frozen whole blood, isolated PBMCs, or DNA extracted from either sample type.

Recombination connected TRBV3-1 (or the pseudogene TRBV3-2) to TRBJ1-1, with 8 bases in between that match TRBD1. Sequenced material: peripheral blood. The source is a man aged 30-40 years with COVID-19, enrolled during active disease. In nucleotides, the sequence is TGTGCCAGCAGCCAAGATGGCCGGGACAGGTACGGAGCTTTCTTT. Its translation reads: CASSQDGRDRYGAFF.